The source of this TCR beta chain is a study of CD8+CD57+ T cells in acquired aplastic anemia. TCR beta VDJ and CDR3 profiling used genomic DNA as template. TCRdb redid the calling of the reads with MiXCR, one entry per CDR3 protein. Found here are about 200,000 distinct CDR3 sequences, roughly 60% of them singletons; the top ten hold 58%. Patients chosen for sequencing had shown CD8+CD57+ cell expansion by flow cytometry. There are 14 residues in the CDR3. J lost 6 bases, V lost 4 bases, and 4 bases had no gene match. Germline assignment: CDR1 SGHVS and CDR2 FQNEAQ. This receptor was obtained from a human donor with aplastic anemia. Sample: sorted CD4+, CD8+, or CD8+CD57+ T cells (not recorded which) from PBMCs. This chain links TRBV7-8 with TRBJ2-1; 9 positions agree with TRBD2. The CDR3 DNA reads TGTGCCAGCAGCTCTTCGCGGGGGGGCAATGAGCAGTTCTTC. This codes for CASSSSRGGNEQFF.